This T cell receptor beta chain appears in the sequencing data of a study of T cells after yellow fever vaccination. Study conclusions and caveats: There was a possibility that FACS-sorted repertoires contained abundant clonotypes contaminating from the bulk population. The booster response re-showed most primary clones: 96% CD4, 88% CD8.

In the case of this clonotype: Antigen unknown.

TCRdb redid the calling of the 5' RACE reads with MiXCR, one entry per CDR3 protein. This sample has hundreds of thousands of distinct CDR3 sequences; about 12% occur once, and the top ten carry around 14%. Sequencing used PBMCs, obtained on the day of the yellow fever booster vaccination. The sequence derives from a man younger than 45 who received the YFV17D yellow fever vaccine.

CDR3 coding DNA: TGTGCCAGCAGCTCCACAGGGATTAGCAATCAGCCCCAGCATTTT. Encoded protein: CASSSTGISNQPQHF. The chain employs TRBV7-8 and TRBJ1-5; a weak D match, TRBD1 (6 bases). Germline V gives CDR1 SGHVS, CDR2 FQNEAQ. The length of the CDR3 is 15 residues. Trimming removed 4 bases at V and 0 bases at J, with 10 bases between.